These 27 T cell receptor beta chains were all obtained from the same sample, sequenced in a study of CD8 T cells in ankylosing spondylitis listed by TCRdb under 2017. To prepare the library, 5' RACE was applied. The listed sequencing device is Illumina HiSeq 2500. TCRdb reanalyzed the raw reads on its own, using fastp at Q25 for trimming and MiXCR for clone calling, and kept in-frame beta chains. Rows merge per CDR3 protein into single entries with the most common DNA and genes. This sample lists fewer than 350,000 distinct CDR3 sequences; roughly 10% were detected once. In total, the top ten clones hold roughly 9.1% of the sample. Material for sequencing was blood, either unsorted or a sorted T cell fraction (not recorded which). The receptors come from a female donor with ankylosing spondylitis or in good health (not recorded which).

In this sample, this clonotype turned up many times. This rearrangement joins TRBV20-1 to TRBJ2-5; tentative D call: TRBD1 (5 bases). This CDR3 region has 14 residues. CDR1 is DFQATT, CDR2 SNEGSKA, per germline (reference sequence). V lost 0 bases and J 5 bases, leaving 13 bases between the germline ends. The CDR3 spells CSARDPPGAETQYF. The CDR3 bases are TGCAGTGCTAGAGATCCACCTGGGGCCGAGACCCAGTACTTC.

Ten or more counts support this clonotype. The V call is TRBV20-1, the J call TRBJ2-3; TRBD2 matches at 13 bases. CDR3 length: 17 residues. Germline V gene lookup returns CDR1 DFQATT and CDR2 SNEGSKA (reference sequence). V lost 3 bases and J lost 4; bases outside the gene matches: 10. CDR3 loop: CSARIPGLAGASDTQYF. The CDR3 DNA is TGCAGTGCTAGGATCCCCGGACTAGCGGGAGCTTCAGATACGCAGTATTTT.

This clonotype was detected many times. Here the CDR3 DNA reads TGTGCCAGCAGCTTCCTTTCGGACGGTTACAATGAGCAGTTCTTC. Its translation is CASSFLSDGYNEQFF. This chain links TRBV7-9 with TRBJ2-1; D uncertain. This CDR3 is built from 15 residues. CDR1 SEHNR and CDR2 FQNEAQ come from the germline V gene (reference sequence). V lost 3 bases and J lost 4, with 13 bases in between.

This clonotype was recorded many times. This chain joins TRBV5-5 and TRBJ2-5; D is possibly TRBD1 (6 bases). This CDR3 region has 12 residues. V lost 4 bases to trimming and J lost 5 bases, with 9 bases between them. Germline V gene lookup returns CDR1 SGHKS and CDR2 YYEKEE (reference sequence). CDR3 loop: CASSQTGETQYF. CDR3 DNA sequence: TGTGCCAGCAGCCAAACAGGGGAGACCCAGTACTTC.

This clonotype was seen many times. V gene TRBV7-8 combines with J gene TRBJ2-5; no firm D call. There are 13 residues in the CDR3. Trimming cost V 1 base and J 4 bases, with 7 bases left between them. The germline V gene has CDR1 SGHVS and CDR2 FQNEAQ. The CDR3 nucleotides read TGTGCCAGCAGCTTAGGGACGGGAGAGACCCAGTACTTC. This codes for CASSLGTGETQYF. Supplemented by reference TRBV7-8 and TRBJ2-5, the full variable domain reads GAGVSQSPRYKVAKRGQDVALRCDPISGHVSLFWYQQALGQGPEFLTYFQNEAQLDKSGLPSDRFFAERPEGSVSTLKIQRTQQEDSAVYLCASSLGTGETQYFGPGTRLLVL.

In its sample, this clonotype was seen many times. CDR3 DNA sequence: TGTGCCAGCAGCCAGGACCTATACAATGAGCAGTTCTTC. Its translation is CASSQDLYNEQFF. V is TRBV7-7 and J is TRBJ2-1; D remains unclear. Germline CDR1 is SSHAT and CDR2 is FNYEAQ (reference sequence). The V gene lost 5 bases and the J gene lost 4 bases, with 9 bases spanning the gap. CDR3 length: 13 amino acids.

This clonotype was recorded many times. J is TRBJ2-1 and V is TRBV20-1; TRBD2 matches 10 bases. V trimming: 5 bases; J trimming: 10 bases; junction bases outside the gene matches: 17. From germline, CDR1 is DFQATT and CDR2 SNEGSKA (reference sequence). There are 16 residues in the CDR3. The CDR3 region has the DNA TGCAGTGCTTCGACAGCGGGGGGGCCTTATGGTGGCGAGCAGTTCTTC. Its translation: CSASTAGGPYGGEQFF.

With respect to this clonotype: A much larger clone is a single base away; this may be a read error. The chain has TRBV20-1 and TRBJ2-2, with TRBD2 identical over 10 bases. The CDR3 contains 16 residues. CDR1 DFQATT and CDR2 SNEGSKA come from the germline V gene (reference sequence). CDR3 nucleotides: TGCTGTGCTAGAGAGCCTAGCGGGGGTAACACCGGGGAGCTGTTTTTT. It yields the protein CCAREPSGGNTGELFF.

A word on this clonotype: Compared with germline, one end of the junction differs, possibly owing to a read error. V is TRBV5-1 and J is TRBJ1-1; D is undetermined. Germline-derived CDR1 and CDR2 are SGHRS and YFSETQ. The CDR3 runs 16 residues. The CDR3 loop reads CASILASGGMNTEAFF. DNA of the CDR3: TGCGCCAGCATCTTGGCGTCGGGAGGGATGAACACTGAAGCTTTCTTT.

The chain uses TRBV12-3 or TRBV12-4 and TRBJ1-3; 8 nucleotides line up with TRBD1. V shed 0 bases and J 0 bases; nucleotides not matched to a gene: 4. The length of the CDR3 is 17 residues. CDR3 amino acids: CASSLAAGGRSGNTIYF. The CDR3 DNA reads as TGTGCCAGCAGTTTAGCCGCAGGGGGCCGCTCTGGAAACACCATATATTTT.

This clonotype was seen ten or more times. The chain employs TRBV9 and TRBJ2-1; 11 positions agree with TRBD2. The J segment lost 2 bases and the V segment lost 0 bases, leaving 10 bases of the junction unmatched. This CDR3 contains 19 residues. In germline, CDR1 is SGDLS, CDR2 YYNGEE. CDR3: CASSVAGSGRADAYNEQFF. The CDR3 region has the DNA TGTGCCAGCAGCGTAGCGGGTAGCGGGAGGGCCGACGCCTACAATGAGCAGTTCTTC. The full variable domain, rest sourced from reference TRBV9 and TRBJ2-1, is DSGVTQTPKHLITATGQRVTLRCSPRSGDLSVYWYQQSLDQGLQFLIQYYNGEERAKGNILERFSAQQFPDLHSELNLSSLELGDSALYFCASSVAGSGRADAYNEQFFGPGTRLTVL.

This clonotype has more than one count but fewer than ten. The CDR3: CASSRLAGAEDTQYF. In DNA, the CDR3 is TGTGCCAGCAGCCGACTAGCGGGAGCGGAAGATACGCAGTATTTT. The gene calls are TRBV7-2 and TRBJ2-3, with 12 bases lining up with TRBD2. The CDR3 loop spans 15 amino acids. The V segment lost 5 bases and the J segment 5 bases; nucleotides outside the gene matches: 5. Germline V gene lookup returns CDR1 SGHTA and CDR2 FQGNSA.

The chain has TRBV7-3 and TRBJ2-7; 8 nucleotides match TRBD2. CDR3 length: 14 amino acids. Germline V gene data show CDR1 as SGHTA and CDR2 as FQGTGA. V shed 5 bases and J 2 bases; nucleotides not matched to a gene: 5. CDR3 DNA sequence: TGTGCCAGCAGCGCTAGCGGGTTCACCTACGAGCAGTACTTC. Encoded protein: CASSASGFTYEQYF.

This clonotype showed up just a few times. J is TRBJ2-6 and V is TRBV3-1, with 12 bases lining up with TRBD2. Unmatched junction bases numbered 6, after V lost 6 bases and J lost 3 bases. Germline CDR1 and CDR2: LGHDT and YNNKEL (reference sequence). The length of the CDR3 is 17 residues. The CDR3 spells CASSHPGLAGGANVLTF. CDR3 sequence (DNA): TGTGCCAGCAGTCACCCGGGACTAGCGGGTGGGGCCAACGTCCTGACTTTC.

The chain carries TRBV20-1 and TRBJ2-7, with TRBD2 matching 11 bases. Germline V CDR1 and CDR2: DFQATT, SNEGSKA (reference sequence). CDR3 length equals 15 residues. The V and J ends lost 3 bases and 2 bases, in that order; junction bases with no gene match: 6. This CDR3 is CSARIGSGRAYEQYF. The CDR3 region has the DNA TGCAGTGCTAGGATTGGTAGCGGGAGGGCCTACGAGCAGTACTTC.

In this sample, this clonotype turned up many times. The J gene is TRBJ2-1, the V gene TRBV7-6, with TRBD2 as a possible D gene (5 bases). The CDR3 totals 17 residues. Germline CDR1 is SGHVS and CDR2 is FNYEAQ. V lost 1 base to trimming and J lost 2 bases, with 15 bases between them. CDR3 sequence: CASSLDRERAPYNEQFF. CDR3 nucleotides: TGTGCCAGCAGCTTAGACCGGGAACGGGCCCCCTACAATGAGCAGTTCTTC.

The rearrangement joins TRBV3-1 to TRBJ1-5; possibly TRBD1 for D (6 bases). V lost 3 bases, J lost 3 bases, and 12 bases lay in between. Germline CDR1 is LGHDT and CDR2 is YNNKEL (reference sequence). The CDR3 totals 15 residues. CDR3 sequence reads: CASSQGAGANQPQHF. In DNA form, the CDR3 reads TGTGCCAGCAGCCAGGGTGCGGGGGCCAATCAGCCCCAGCATTTT.

This clonotype was seen only a few times. J is TRBJ1-2 and V is TRBV5-5, with 8 bases fitting TRBD1. The CDR3 loop spans 16 amino acids. With V trimmed by 2 bases and J by 3 bases, 9 bases remained unmatched. Looked up from germline, CDR1 is SGHKS and CDR2 is YYEKEE (reference sequence). This CDR3 is CASSFGTGASDYGYTF. The CDR3 region has the DNA TGTGCCAGCAGCTTCGGGACAGGCGCCTCGGACTATGGCTACACCTTC.

The sample holds many counts of this clonotype. The chain is built from TRBV5-1 and TRBJ2-7; a possible D gene is TRBD2 (8 bases). CDR3 size: 17 residues. Germline assignment: CDR1 SGHRS and CDR2 YFSETQ. The ends were cut back, 2 bases at V and 0 bases at J, with 18 bases in the middle. Here the CDR3 reads CASSFSGTDASSYEQYF. In DNA, the CDR3 is TGCGCCAGCAGCTTTAGCGGGACAGACGCGAGCTCCTACGAGCAGTACTTC. Variable domain in full (rest from reference TRBV5-1 and TRBJ2-7): KAGVTQTPRYLIKTRGQQVTLSCSPISGHRSVSWYQQTPGQGLQFLFEYFSETQRNKGNFPGRFSGRQFSNSRSEMNVSTLELGDSALYLCASSFSGTDASSYEQYFGPGTRLTVT.

Many counts were recorded for this clonotype. The chain carries TRBV12-3 or TRBV12-4 and TRBJ1-5; D possibly corresponds to TRBD1 (5 bases). The CDR3 contains 14 residues. Trimming pared 8 bases from V and 0 bases from J, leaving 11 bases between. The CDR3 sequence is CASAGMISNQPQHF. DNA of the CDR3: TGTGCCAGCGCAGGGATGATTAGCAATCAGCCCCAGCATTTT.

This clonotype was counted ten times or more. V is TRBV12-3 or TRBV12-4 and J is TRBJ1-1; D is unclear. V was pared by 2 bases and J by 5 bases, with 6 bases between. The CDR3 runs 12 residues. Here the CDR3 reads CASSLSLTEAFF. The CDR3 DNA sequence: TGTGCCAGCAGTTTAAGCCTAACTGAAGCTTTCTTT.

This clonotype was seen at least ten times. The chain is built from TRBV5-1 and TRBJ1-4; TRBD1 agrees at 10 bases. After removal of 7 bases from V and 8 bases from J, the junction contained 11 bases not matched to a gene. Per the germline V gene, CDR1 is SGHRS and CDR2 is YFSETQ. This CDR3 contains 15 residues. The CDR3 DNA reads TGCGCCAGCGGCGAGGGACAGGGGAAAGGAGAAAAACTGTTTTTT. This codes for CASGEGQGKGEKLFF. Drawing the rest from reference TRBV5-1 and TRBJ1-4, the complete variable domain is KAGVTQTPRYLIKTRGQQVTLSCSPISGHRSVSWYQQTPGQGLQFLFEYFSETQRNKGNFPGRFSGRQFSNSRSEMNVSTLELGDSALYLCASGEGQGKGEKLFFGSGTQLSVL.

Ten or more counts support this clonotype. V is TRBV28 and J is TRBJ2-5; 7 bases agree with TRBD1. Germline CDR1 reads MDHEN; CDR2 reads SYDVKM. The CDR3 is 15 amino acids. V shed 3 bases and J 2 bases; nucleotides not matched to a gene: 6. The CDR3 sequence: CASSLRQGRQETQYF. The DNA for the CDR3 is TGTGCCAGCAGTTTGCGACAGGGTAGGCAAGAGACCCAGTACTTC. The full variable domain, rest sourced from reference TRBV28 and TRBJ2-5, is DVKVTQSSRYLVKRTGEKVFLECVQDMDHENMFWYRQDPGLGLRLIYFSYDVKMKEKGDIPEGYSVSREKKERFSLILESASTNQTSMYLCASSLRQGRQETQYFGPGTRLLVL.

This clonotype has ten or more counts. The junction departs from the called germline gene at one end, perhaps through a read error. This chain connects TRBV5-1 to TRBJ2-2; 9 positions match TRBD1. From germline, CDR1 is SGHRS and CDR2 YFSETQ. The CDR3 extends over 15 amino acids. CDR3 bases: TGTGCCAGCAGCTTGACAGGGGGTAACACCGGGGAGCTGTTTTTT. Protein sequence: CASSLTGGNTGELFF.

This clonotype was seen repeatedly, ten times or more. The rearrangement joins TRBV20-1 to TRBJ2-3, with a weak D call TRBD2 (6 bases). V lost 3 bases and J 6 bases, leaving 19 bases between the germline ends. The length of the CDR3 is 15 residues. Germline values: CDR1 DFQATT, CDR2 SNEGSKA (reference sequence). This CDR3 is CSASPRTSGGDTQYF. CDR3 sequence (DNA): TGCAGTGCTAGTCCCCGTACTAGTGGGGGGGATACGCAGTATTTT.

This clonotype was observed many times. The chain is built from TRBV27 and TRBJ2-4, with a weak D call TRBD2 (5 bases). Germline V gives CDR1 MNHEY, CDR2 SMNVEV (reference sequence). This CDR3 comprises 13 residues. V lost 6 bases and J 8 bases, leaving 14 bases between the germline ends. The CDR3 region is CASRSPGLYIQYF. The CDR3 bases are TGTGCCAGCAGGAGTCCGGGGTTATACATTCAGTACTTC.

This clonotype was picked up a small number of times. The J gene is TRBJ2-1, the V gene TRBV5-1; 10 bases are a match to TRBD2. The CDR3 runs 17 residues. With 5 bases clipped from V and 4 bases from J, the junction kept 12 bases outside the gene matches. CDR1 and CDR2 (germline): SGHRS, YFSETQ. The DNA for the CDR3 is TGCGCCAGCAGGCCGCCAGGTAGCGGGGGGAATTACAATGAGCAGTTCTTC. Translated: CASRPPGSGGNYNEQFF.